One and the same sample provided the 21 T cell receptor beta chains below, sequenced in a study of T cells in Graves' hyperthyroidism and ophthalmopathy. Amplified TCR beta CDR3 regions derived from RNA transcripts. The HTBI set primed first-round TCR CDR3 RT-PCR. Each CDR3 protein gets one entry after TCRdb re-called the multiplex PCR reads with MiXCR. The profile shows roughly 400,000 distinct CDR3 sequences, 25% of them singletons. The sample taken for sequencing was blood. These receptors were taken from a man aged 45-65 years with Graves' hyperthyroidism.

The chain carries TRBV29-1 and TRBJ2-1, with 8 bases fitting TRBD2. The CDR3 totals 14 residues. Losses at the gene ends were 4 bases for V and 7 bases for J; bases not matched to a gene: 9. Germline CDR1 is SQVTM and CDR2 is ANQGSEA. The CDR3 sequence: CSVVFVTSVNEQFF. CDR3 nucleotides: TGCAGCGTTGTTTTCGTGACTAGCGTTAATGAGCAGTTCTTC.

This rearrangement joins TRBV6-1 to TRBJ2-1, with a tentative D call TRBD2 (7 bases). This CDR3 has 15 amino acids. From germline, CDR1 is MNHNS and CDR2 SASEGT. V was clipped by 5 bases and J by 4 bases, with 15 bases between them. In DNA, the CDR3 is TGTGCCAGCAGTAGGGGGGGGAACCCTTACAATGAGCAGTTCTTC. It encodes CASSRGGNPYNEQFF.

This clonotype has ten or more counts. This chain's CDR3 is CAWSERLDGTQYF. In nucleotides, the CDR3 is TGTGCCTGGAGTGAGAGGCTAGACGGGACCCAGTACTTC. V gene TRBV30 combines with J gene TRBJ2-5, with D uncertain. Looked up from germline, CDR1 is GTSNPN and CDR2 is SVGIG (reference sequence). The CDR3 has 13 amino acids. Trimming removed 1 base at V and 7 bases at J, with 13 bases between. Based on the CDR3 plus reference TRBV30 and TRBJ2-5, the full variable domain is SQTIHQWPATLVQPVGSPLSLECTVEGTSNPNLYWYRQAAGRGLQLLFYSVGIGQISSEVPQNLSASRPQDRQFILSSKKLLLSDSGFYLCAWSERLDGTQYFGPGTRLLVL.

The rearrangement links TRBV29-1 to TRBJ2-2; D call uncertain. This CDR3 is 12 amino acids long. Trimming left V 4 bases short and J 3 bases short, with 6 bases between. The germline gives CDR1 SQVTM, CDR2 ANQGSEA. DNA for the CDR3: TGCAGCGTTGTAAGTTACACCGGGGAGCTGTTTTTT. It is translated as CSVVSYTGELFF.

This clonotype was counted at least ten times. The chain carries TRBV12-3 or TRBV12-4 and TRBJ2-2; D not certain. The CDR3 has 13 amino acids. Trimming took off 6 bases at V and 0 bases at J, with 5 bases between the two ends. The CDR3 nucleotides are TGTGCCAGCAGGGACGCGAACACCGGGGAGCTGTTTTTT. It encodes CASRDANTGELFF.

This chain links TRBV13 with TRBJ2-4, with 7 bases fitting TRBD1. Germline V gene data show CDR1 as PRHDT and CDR2 as FYEKMQ (reference sequence). CDR3 size: 15 residues. The trim removed 2 bases at V and 4 bases at J, leaving 5 bases unmatched. As DNA, the CDR3 is TGTGCCAGCAGCTTACTTGCGACAGGGAAAAACATTCAGTACTTC. Its protein is CASSLLATGKNIQYF.

The chain carries TRBV12-5 and TRBJ2-2, with 8 bases that match TRBD2. This CDR3 contains 15 residues. Germline V CDR1 and CDR2: LGHNT, FRNRAP. V was pared by 3 bases and J by 8 bases, with 8 bases of the junction left unmatched. CDR3 residues: CASGFRSGSLGELFF. CDR3 coding DNA: TGTGCTAGTGGTTTCAGGAGCGGGAGTCTTGGGGAGCTGTTTTTT.

The genes are TRBV14 and TRBJ2-1, with a possible D match to TRBD2 (6 bases). Germline assignment: CDR1 SGHDN and CDR2 FVKESK. This CDR3 comprises 16 residues. Trimming took 0 bases from V and 3 from J, leaving 12 bases between them. The CDR3 DNA follows: TGTGCCAGCAGCCAAGAATGGGAGGTGGTCTACAATGAGCAGTTCTTC. This encodes CASSQEWEVVYNEQFF.

The rearrangement links TRBV5-1 to TRBJ2-7; TRBD1 aligns across 7 bases. Looked up from germline, CDR1 is SGHRS and CDR2 is YFSETQ. CDR3 size: 14 residues. Trimming removed 0 bases from V and 3 bases from J; junction bases left unmatched: 3. The CDR3 DNA sequence: TGCGCCAGCAGCTTGGAGGGACAGAGCTACGAGCAGTACTTC. Protein: CASSLEGQSYEQYF.

This clonotype was found a few times. The chain is built from TRBV7-6 and TRBJ2-5, with a possible D match to TRBD1 (6 bases). Germline values: CDR1 SGHVS, CDR2 FNYEAQ. This CDR3 has 15 amino acids. V was pared by 2 bases and J by 5 bases, with 15 bases between. The CDR3 loop is CASSLSDRFGETQYF. The CDR3 DNA is TGTGCCAGCAGCTTAAGCGACAGGTTTGGGGAGACCCAGTACTTC.

This clonotype has a handful of counts. The chain carries TRBV2 and TRBJ2-2; 11 bases align to TRBD1. With 9 bases clipped from V and 3 bases from J, the junction kept 6 bases outside the gene matches. From germline, CDR1 is SNHLY and CDR2 FYNNEI. CDR3 length: 15 residues. CDR3 nucleotides: TGTGCCAGTACCGGGACAGGGGGATACACCGGGGAGCTGTTTTTT. Protein product: CASTGTGGYTGELFF.

This clonotype was recorded many times. V and J are TRBV28 and TRBJ2-1; D may be TRBD2 (5 bases). Trimming removed 2 bases from V and 1 base from J, with 12 bases in between. The CDR3 runs to 16 residues. Germline V gene sequence: CDR1 MDHEN, CDR2 SYDVKM. CDR3: CASSLGTSRSYNEQFF. Written as DNA, the CDR3 is TGTGCCAGCAGTTTAGGAACTAGTCGATCCTACAATGAGCAGTTCTTC.

V usage is TRBV27 and J usage is TRBJ2-7, with TRBD2 matching 11 bases. CDR3 size: 16 residues. The V segment lost 4 bases and the J segment 1 base; nucleotides outside the gene matches: 6. The germline gives CDR1 MNHEY, CDR2 SMNVEV (reference sequence). DNA for the CDR3: TGTGCCAGCAGTTCCCGGCTAGCGGGGGGTTCCTACGAGCAGTACTTC. The encoded protein is CASSSRLAGGSYEQYF.

This clonotype was seen at least ten times. The rearrangement links TRBV11-2 to TRBJ1-1; 9 nucleotides match TRBD1. This CDR3 contains 16 residues. Germline loops: CDR1 SGHAT, CDR2 FQNNGV. With V trimmed by 4 bases and J by 3 bases, 9 bases remained unmatched. The CDR3 nucleotides read TGTGCCAGCAGCTCGCACCCGACAGGGGGGGACACTGAAGCTTTCTTT. Amino acids: CASSSHPTGGDTEAFF.

This clonotype was observed a handful of times. The V call is TRBV19, the J call TRBJ2-5, with D hard to call. The CDR3 covers 13 residues. Germline assignment: CDR1 LNHDA and CDR2 SQIVND (reference sequence). V was shortened by 5 bases and J by 4 bases, with 11 bases between the two germline ends. In DNA form, the CDR3 reads TGTGCCAGTAGTCCATGGGTGGGAGAGACCCAGTACTTC. Translated: CASSPWVGETQYF. Supplemented by reference TRBV19 and TRBJ2-5, the full variable domain reads DGGITQSPKYLFRKEGQNVTLSCEQNLNHDAMYWYRQDPGQGLRLIYYSQIVNDFQKGDIAEGYSVSREKKESFPLTVTSAQKNPTAFYLCASSPWVGETQYFGPGTRLLVL.

This clonotype appeared many times. The chain uses TRBV11-2 and TRBJ2-1, with 13 bases identical to TRBD2. Germline V gives CDR1 SGHAT, CDR2 FQNNGV. The CDR3 extends over 15 amino acids. The J segment lost 6 bases and the V segment lost 3 bases, leaving 2 bases of the junction unmatched. The DNA for the CDR3 is TGTGCCAGCAGCTTCGGGACTAGCGGGATCAATGAGCAGTTCTTC. It yields the protein CASSFGTSGINEQFF. Variable domain in full (rest from reference TRBV11-2 and TRBJ2-1): EAGVAQSPRYKIIEKRQSVAFWCNPISGHATLYWYQQILGQGPKLLIQFQNNGVVDDSQLPKDRFSAERLKGVDSTLKIQPAKLEDSAVYLCASSFGTSGINEQFFGPGTRLTVL.

The chain combines TRBV20-1 with TRBJ1-2; D remains ambiguous. From germline, CDR1 is DFQATT and CDR2 SNEGSKA (reference sequence). V gave up 0 bases and J gave up 2 bases, with 13 bases separating them. The CDR3 length is 15 residues. CDR3 nucleotide sequence: TGCAGTGCTAGAGATCTATCGGCCGCAAACTATGGCTACACCTTC. Encoded protein: CSARDLSAANYGYTF.

This sequence joins TRBV13 and TRBJ2-5, with D possibly TRBD2 on 5 matching bases. Trimming removed 5 bases from V and 0 bases from J, with 13 bases in between. Germline values: CDR1 PRHDT, CDR2 FYEKMQ (reference sequence). The CDR3 is made up of 15 amino acids. The CDR3 coding sequence is TGTGCCAGCAGCCCATCCGGGGATGACCAAGAGACCCAGTACTTC. Protein product: CASSPSGDDQETQYF.

This clonotype was found many times. The chain couples TRBV3-1 to TRBJ2-1; D is undetermined. Per the germline V gene, CDR1 is LGHDT and CDR2 is YNNKEL (reference sequence). The length of the CDR3 is 13 residues. Deletions cut 3 bases from V and 13 bases from J, with 16 bases between. The CDR3 sequence: CASSHPPRSFQFF. DNA for the CDR3: TGTGCCAGCAGCCATCCTCCCCGTTCCTTCCAGTTCTTC.

The rearrangement uses TRBV2 and TRBJ2-1; TRBD2 agrees at 11 bases. V lost 4 bases to trimming and J lost 9 bases; unmatched junction nucleotides: 8. Germline assignment: CDR1 SNHLY and CDR2 FYNNEI. The CDR3 contains 15 residues. CDR3 in DNA: TGTGCCAGCAGTGGAAAACTAGCGGGAGTTTTTGAGCAGTTCTTC. Translating gives CASSGKLAGVFEQFF.

CDR3: CASTKGQGNNKNTEAFF. Written as DNA, the CDR3 is TGTGCCAGCACTAAGGGACAGGGAAACAATAAGAACACTGAAGCTTTCTTT. This chain links TRBV6-1 with TRBJ1-1, with 9 nucleotides matching TRBD1. With 7 bases clipped from V and 1 base from J, the junction kept 13 bases outside the gene matches. CDR1 and CDR2 (germline): MNHNS, SASEGT. CDR3 length equals 17 residues.